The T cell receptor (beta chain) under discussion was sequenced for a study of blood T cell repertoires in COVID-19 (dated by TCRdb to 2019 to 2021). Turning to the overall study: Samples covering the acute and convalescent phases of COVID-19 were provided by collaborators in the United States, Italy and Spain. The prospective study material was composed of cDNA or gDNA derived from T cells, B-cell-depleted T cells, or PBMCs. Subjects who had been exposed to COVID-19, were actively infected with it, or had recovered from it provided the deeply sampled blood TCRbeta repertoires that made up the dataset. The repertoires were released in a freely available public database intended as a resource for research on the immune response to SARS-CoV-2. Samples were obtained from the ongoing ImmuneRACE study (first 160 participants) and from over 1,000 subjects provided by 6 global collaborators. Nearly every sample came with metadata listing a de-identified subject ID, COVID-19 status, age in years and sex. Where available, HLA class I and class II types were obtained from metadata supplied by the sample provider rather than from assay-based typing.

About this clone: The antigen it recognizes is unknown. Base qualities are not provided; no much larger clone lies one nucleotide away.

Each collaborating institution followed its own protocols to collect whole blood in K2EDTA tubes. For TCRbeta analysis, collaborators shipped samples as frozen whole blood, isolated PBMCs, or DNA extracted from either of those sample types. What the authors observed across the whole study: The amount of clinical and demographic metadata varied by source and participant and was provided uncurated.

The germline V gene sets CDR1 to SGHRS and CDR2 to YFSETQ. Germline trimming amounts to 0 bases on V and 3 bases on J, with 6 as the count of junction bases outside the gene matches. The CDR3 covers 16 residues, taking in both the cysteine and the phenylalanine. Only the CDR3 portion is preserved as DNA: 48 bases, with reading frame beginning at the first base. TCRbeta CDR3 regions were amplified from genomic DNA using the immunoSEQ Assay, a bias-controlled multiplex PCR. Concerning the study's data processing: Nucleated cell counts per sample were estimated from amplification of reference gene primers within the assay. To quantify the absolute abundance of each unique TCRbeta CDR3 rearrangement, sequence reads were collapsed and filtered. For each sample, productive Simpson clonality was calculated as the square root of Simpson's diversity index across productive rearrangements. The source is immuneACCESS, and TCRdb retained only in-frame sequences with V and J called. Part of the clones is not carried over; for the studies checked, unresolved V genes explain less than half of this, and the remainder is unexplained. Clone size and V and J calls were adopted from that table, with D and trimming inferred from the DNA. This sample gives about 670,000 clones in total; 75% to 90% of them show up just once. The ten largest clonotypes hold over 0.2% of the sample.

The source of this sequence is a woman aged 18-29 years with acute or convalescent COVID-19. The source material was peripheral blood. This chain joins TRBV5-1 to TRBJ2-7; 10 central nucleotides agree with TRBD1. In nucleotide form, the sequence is TGCGCCAGCAGCTTGGACGTGACAGGGGGCTTCTACGAGCAGTACTTC. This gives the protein CASSLDVTGGFYEQYF.